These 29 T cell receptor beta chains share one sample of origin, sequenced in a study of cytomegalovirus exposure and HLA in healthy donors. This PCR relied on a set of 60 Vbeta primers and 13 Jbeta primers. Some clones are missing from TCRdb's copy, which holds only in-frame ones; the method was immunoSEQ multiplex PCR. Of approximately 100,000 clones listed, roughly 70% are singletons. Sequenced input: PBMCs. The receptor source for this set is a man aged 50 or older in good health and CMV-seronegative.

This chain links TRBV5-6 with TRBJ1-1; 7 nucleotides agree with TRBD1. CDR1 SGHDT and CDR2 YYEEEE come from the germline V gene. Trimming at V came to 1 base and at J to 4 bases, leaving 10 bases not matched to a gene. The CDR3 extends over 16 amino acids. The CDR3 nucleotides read TGTGCCAGCAGCTTGACGTTAGGGGGCGCGTTCACTGAAGCTTTCTTT. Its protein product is CASSLTLGGAFTEAFF.

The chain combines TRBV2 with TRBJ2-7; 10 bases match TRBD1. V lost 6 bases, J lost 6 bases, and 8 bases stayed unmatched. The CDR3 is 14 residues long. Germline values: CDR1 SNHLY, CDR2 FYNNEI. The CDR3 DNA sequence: TGTGCCAGCAGATGGGACAGGGGAAGCCTCGAGCAGTACTTC. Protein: CASRWDRGSLEQYF.

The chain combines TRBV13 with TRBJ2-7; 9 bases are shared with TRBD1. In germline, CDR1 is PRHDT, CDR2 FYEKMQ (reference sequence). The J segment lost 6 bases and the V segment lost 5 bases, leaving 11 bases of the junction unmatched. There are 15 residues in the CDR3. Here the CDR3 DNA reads TGTGCCAGCAGCCTAAGGTCCAGGACAGGGGTCGAGCAGTACTTC. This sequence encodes CASSLRSRTGVEQYF. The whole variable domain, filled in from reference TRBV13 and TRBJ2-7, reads AAGVIQSPRHLIKEKRETATLKCYPIPRHDTVYWYQQGPGQDPQFLISFYEKMQSDKGSIPDRFSAQQFSDYHSELNMSSLELGDSALYFCASSLRSRTGVEQYFGPGTRLTVT.

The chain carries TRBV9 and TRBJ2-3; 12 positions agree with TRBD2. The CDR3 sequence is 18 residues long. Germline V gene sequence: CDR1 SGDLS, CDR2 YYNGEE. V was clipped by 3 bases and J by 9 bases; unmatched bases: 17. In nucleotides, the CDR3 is TGTGCCAGCAGCGGCTCCGGGACTAGCGGGTCCCGCCGGGGGACGCAGTATTTT. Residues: CASSGSGTSGSRRGTQYF.

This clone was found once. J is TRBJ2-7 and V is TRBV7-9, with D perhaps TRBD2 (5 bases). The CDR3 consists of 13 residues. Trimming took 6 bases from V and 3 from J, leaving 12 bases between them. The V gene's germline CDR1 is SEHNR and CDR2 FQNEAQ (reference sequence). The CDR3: CASSQTTLYEQYF. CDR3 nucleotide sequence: TGTGCCAGCAGTCAGACTACCCTCTACGAGCAGTACTTC.

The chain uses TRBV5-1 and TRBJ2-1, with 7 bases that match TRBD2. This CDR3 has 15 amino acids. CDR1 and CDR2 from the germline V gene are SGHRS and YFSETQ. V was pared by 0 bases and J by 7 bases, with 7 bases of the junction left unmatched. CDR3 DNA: TGCGCCAGCAGCTTGGTGGCGGGAGCCGCGAATGAGCAGTTCTTC. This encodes CASSLVAGAANEQFF.

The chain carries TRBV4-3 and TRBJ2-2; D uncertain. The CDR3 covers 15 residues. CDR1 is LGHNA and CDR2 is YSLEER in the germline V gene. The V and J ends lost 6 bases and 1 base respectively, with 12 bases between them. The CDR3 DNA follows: TGCGCCAGCAGGCTTAGCATAGGGAACACCGGGGAGCTGTTTTTT. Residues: CASRLSIGNTGELFF.

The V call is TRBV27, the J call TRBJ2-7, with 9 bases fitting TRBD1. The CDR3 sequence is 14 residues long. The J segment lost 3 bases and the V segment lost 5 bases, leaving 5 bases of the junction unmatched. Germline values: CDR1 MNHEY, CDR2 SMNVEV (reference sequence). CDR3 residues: CASSPDRGIYEQYF. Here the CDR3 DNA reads TGTGCCAGCAGTCCGGACAGGGGTATCTACGAGCAGTACTTC.

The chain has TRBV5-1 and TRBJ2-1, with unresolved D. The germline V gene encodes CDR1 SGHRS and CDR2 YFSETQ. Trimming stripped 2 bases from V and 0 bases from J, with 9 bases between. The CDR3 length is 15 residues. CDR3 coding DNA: TGCGCCAGCAGCTTTCTCGGTTTCTCCTACAATGAGCAGTTCTTC. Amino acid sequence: CASSFLGFSYNEQFF.

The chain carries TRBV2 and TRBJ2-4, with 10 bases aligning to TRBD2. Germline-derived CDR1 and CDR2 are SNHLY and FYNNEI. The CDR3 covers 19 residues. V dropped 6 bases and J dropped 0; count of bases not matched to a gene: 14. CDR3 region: CASREKPAGGTVAKNIQYF. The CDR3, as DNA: TGTGCCAGCAGAGAAAAGCCAGCGGGAGGGACGGTAGCCAAAAACATTCAGTACTTC.

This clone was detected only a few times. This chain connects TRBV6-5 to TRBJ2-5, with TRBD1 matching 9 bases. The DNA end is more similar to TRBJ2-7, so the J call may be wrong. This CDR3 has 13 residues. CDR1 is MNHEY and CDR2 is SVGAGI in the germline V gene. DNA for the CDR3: TGTGCCAGCGCCCCTTGGACAGGGGACGAGCAGTACTTC. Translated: CASAPWTGDEQYF.

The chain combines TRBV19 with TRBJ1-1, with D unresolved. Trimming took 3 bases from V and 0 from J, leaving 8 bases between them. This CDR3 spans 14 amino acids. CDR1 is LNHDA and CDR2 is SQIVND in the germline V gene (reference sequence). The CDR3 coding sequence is TGTGCCAGTAGTATGCAAGAGTTGAACACTGAAGCTTTCTTT. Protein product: CASSMQELNTEAFF.

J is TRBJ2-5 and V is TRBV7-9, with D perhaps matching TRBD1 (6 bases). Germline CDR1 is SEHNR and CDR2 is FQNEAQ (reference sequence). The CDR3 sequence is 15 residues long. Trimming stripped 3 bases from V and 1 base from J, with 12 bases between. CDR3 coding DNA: TGTGCCAGCAGCTTCCTCTGGGACACCCAAGAGACCCAGTACTTC. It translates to CASSFLWDTQETQYF.

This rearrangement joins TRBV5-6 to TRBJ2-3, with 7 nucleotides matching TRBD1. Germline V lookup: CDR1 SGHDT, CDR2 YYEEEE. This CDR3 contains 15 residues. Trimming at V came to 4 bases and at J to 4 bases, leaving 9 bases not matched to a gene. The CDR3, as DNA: TGTGCCAGCAGCCTACGGGACAGATGGGCAGATACGCAGTATTTT. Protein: CASSLRDRWADTQYF.

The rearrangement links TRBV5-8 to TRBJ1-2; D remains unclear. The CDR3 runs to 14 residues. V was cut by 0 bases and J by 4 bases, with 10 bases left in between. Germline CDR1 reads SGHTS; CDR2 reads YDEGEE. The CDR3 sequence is CASSLAPGLYGYTF. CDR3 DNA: TGTGCCAGCAGCTTGGCCCCAGGCCTCTATGGCTACACCTTC.

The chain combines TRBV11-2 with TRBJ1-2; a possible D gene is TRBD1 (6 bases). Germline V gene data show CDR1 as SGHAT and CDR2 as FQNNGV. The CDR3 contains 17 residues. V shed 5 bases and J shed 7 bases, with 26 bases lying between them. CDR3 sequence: CASSAEGRRGPSRGYTF. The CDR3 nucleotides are TGTGCCAGCAGCGCTGAAGGCCGCAGGGGCCCTTCACGTGGCTACACCTTC.

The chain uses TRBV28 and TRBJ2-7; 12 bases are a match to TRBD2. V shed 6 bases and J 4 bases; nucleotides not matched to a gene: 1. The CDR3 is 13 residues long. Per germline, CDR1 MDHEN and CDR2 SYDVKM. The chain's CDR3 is CASSTSGRYEQYF. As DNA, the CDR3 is TGTGCCAGCAGCACTAGCGGGAGGTACGAGCAGTACTTC.

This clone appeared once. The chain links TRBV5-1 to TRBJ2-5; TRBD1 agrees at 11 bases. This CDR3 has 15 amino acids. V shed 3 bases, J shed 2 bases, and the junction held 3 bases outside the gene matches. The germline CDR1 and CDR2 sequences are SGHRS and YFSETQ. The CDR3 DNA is TGCGCCAGCAGCTACAGGGACAGGGGGCAAGAGACCCAGTACTTC. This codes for CASSYRDRGQETQYF.

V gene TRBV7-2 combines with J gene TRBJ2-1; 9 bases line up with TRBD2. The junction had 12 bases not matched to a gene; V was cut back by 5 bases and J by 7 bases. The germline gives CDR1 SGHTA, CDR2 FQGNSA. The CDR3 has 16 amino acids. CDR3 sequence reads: CASSPRVAGVRNEQFF. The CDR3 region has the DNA TGTGCCAGCAGCCCCCGTGTAGCGGGAGTGAGGAATGAGCAGTTCTTC.

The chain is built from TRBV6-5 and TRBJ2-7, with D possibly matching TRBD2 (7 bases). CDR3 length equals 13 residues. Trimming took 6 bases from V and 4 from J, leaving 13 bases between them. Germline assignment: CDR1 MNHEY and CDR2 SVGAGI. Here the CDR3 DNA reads TGTGCCAGCAGCGGGGGGCGTCAGTACGAGCAGTACTTC. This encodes CASSGGRQYEQYF.

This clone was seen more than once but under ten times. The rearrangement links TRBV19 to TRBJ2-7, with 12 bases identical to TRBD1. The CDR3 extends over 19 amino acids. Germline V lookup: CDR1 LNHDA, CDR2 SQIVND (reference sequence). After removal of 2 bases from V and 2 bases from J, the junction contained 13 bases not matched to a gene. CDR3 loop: CASSISGTGGEGGTYEQYF. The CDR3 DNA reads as TGTGCCAGTAGTATATCCGGGACAGGGGGCGAAGGTGGGACCTACGAGCAGTACTTC. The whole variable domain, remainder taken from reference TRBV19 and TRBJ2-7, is DGGITQSPKYLFRKEGQNVTLSCEQNLNHDAMYWYRQDPGQGLRLIYYSQIVNDFQKGDIAEGYSVSREKKESFPLTVTSAQKNPTAFYLCASSISGTGGEGGTYEQYFGPGTRLTVT.

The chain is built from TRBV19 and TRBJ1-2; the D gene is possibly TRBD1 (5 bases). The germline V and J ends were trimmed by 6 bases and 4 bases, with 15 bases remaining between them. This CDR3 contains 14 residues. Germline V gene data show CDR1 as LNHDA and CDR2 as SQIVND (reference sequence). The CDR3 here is CASRFRDLTYGYTF. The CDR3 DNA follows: TGTGCCAGTAGGTTCCGGGACTTAACCTATGGCTACACCTTC.

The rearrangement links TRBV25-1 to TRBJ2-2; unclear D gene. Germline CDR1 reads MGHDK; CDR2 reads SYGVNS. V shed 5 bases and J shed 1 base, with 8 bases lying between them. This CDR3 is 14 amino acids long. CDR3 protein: CASSSRVNTGELFF. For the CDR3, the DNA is TGTGCCAGCAGTTCCCGGGTGAACACCGGGGAGCTGTTTTTT.

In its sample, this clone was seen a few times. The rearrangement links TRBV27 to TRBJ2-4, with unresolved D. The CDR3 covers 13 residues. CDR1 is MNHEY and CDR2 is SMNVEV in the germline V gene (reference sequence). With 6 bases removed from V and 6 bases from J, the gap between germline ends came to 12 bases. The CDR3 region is CASSPGGRNIQYF. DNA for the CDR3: TGTGCCAGCAGCCCCGGTGGGCGAAACATTCAGTACTTC.

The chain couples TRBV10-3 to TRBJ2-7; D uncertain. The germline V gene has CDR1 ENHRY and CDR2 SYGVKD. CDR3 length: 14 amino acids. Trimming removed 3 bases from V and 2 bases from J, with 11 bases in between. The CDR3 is CAISDYSRTYEQYF. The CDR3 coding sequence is TGTGCCATCAGTGATTATTCCAGAACCTACGAGCAGTACTTC.

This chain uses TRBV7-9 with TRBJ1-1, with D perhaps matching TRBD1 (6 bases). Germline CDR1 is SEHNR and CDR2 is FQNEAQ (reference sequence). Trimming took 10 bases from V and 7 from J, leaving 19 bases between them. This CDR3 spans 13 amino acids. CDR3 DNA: TGTGCCACCTCATCGGGGGGCGCGAGTGAAGCTTTCTTT. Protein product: CATSSGGASEAFF.

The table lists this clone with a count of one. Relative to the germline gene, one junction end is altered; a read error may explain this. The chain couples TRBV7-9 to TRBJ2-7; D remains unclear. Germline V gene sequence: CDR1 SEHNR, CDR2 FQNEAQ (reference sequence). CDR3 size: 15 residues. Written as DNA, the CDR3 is TGTTCCAGCAGCTTCGTCCAGGCAGGCTCCTACGAGCAGTACTTC. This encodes CSSSFVQAGSYEQYF.

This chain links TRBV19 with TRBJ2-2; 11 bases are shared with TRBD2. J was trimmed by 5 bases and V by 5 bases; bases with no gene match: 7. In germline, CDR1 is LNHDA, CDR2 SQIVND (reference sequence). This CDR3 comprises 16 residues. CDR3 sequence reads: CASSSPLAGVTGELFF. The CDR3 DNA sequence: TGTGCCAGTAGTTCACCACTAGCGGGGGTAACCGGGGAGCTGTTTTTT.

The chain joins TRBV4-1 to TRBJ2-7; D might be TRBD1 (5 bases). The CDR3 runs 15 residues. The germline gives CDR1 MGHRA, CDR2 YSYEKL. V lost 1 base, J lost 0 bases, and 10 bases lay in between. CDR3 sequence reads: CASSQGGGSSYEQYF. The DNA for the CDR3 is TGCGCCAGCAGCCAAGGGGGCGGAAGCTCCTACGAGCAGTACTTC.